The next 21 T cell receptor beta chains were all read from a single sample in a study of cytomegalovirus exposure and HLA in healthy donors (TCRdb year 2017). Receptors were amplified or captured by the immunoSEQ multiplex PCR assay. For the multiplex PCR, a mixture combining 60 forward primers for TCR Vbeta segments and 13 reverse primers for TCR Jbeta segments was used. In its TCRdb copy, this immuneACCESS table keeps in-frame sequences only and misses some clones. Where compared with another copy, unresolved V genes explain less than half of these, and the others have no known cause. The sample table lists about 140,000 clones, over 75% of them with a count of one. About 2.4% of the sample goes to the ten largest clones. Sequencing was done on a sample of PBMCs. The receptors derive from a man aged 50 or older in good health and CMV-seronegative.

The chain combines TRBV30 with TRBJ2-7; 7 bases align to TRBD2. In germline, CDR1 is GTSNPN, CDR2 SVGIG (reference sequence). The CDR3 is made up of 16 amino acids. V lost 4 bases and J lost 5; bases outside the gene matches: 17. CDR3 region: CAWTSWEGLLEDEQYF. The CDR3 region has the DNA TGTGCCTGGACTTCCTGGGAGGGACTCTTGGAGGACGAGCAGTACTTC. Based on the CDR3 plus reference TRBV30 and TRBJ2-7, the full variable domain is SQTIHQWPATLVQPVGSPLSLECTVEGTSNPNLYWYRQAAGRGLQLLFYSVGIGQISSEVPQNLSASRPQDRQFILSSKKLLLSDSGFYLCAWTSWEGLLEDEQYFGPGTRLTVT.

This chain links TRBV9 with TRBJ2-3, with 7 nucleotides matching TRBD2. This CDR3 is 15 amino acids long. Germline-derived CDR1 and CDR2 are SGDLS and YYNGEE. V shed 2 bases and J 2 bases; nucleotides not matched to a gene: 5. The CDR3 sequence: CASSVRDYPTDTQYF. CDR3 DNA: TGTGCCAGCAGCGTTAGGGACTACCCCACAGATACGCAGTATTTT.

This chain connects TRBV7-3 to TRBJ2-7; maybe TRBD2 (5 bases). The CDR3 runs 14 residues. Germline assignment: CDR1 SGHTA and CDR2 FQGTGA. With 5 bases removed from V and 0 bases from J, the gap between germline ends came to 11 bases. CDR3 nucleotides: TGTGCCAGCAGCCCCAGTGGAGGCTCCTACGAGCAGTACTTC. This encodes CASSPSGGSYEQYF.

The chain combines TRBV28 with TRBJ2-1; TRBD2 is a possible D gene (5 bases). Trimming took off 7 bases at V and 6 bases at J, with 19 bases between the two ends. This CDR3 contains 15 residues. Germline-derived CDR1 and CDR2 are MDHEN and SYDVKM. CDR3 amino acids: CASTASRGGLNEQFF. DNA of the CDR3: TGTGCCAGCACCGCTTCAAGAGGCGGGCTCAATGAGCAGTTCTTC.

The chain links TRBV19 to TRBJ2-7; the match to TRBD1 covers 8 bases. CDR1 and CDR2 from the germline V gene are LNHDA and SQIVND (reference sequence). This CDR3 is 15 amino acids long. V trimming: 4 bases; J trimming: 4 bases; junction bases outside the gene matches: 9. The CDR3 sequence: CASSTPYGQGYEQYF. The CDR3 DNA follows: TGTGCCAGTAGTACACCATACGGACAGGGTTACGAGCAGTACTTC. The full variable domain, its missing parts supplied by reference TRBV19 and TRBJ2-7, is DGGITQSPKYLFRKEGQNVTLSCEQNLNHDAMYWYRQDPGQGLRLIYYSQIVNDFQKGDIAEGYSVSREKKESFPLTVTSAQKNPTAFYLCASSTPYGQGYEQYFGPGTRLTVT.

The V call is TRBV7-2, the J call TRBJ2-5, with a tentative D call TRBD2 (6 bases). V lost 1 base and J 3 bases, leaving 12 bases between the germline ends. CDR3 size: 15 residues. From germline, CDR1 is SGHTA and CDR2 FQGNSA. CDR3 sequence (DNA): TGTGCCAGCAGCTTAGGGGGTTCGGGGGAAGAGACCCAGTACTTC. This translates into CASSLGGSGEETQYF.

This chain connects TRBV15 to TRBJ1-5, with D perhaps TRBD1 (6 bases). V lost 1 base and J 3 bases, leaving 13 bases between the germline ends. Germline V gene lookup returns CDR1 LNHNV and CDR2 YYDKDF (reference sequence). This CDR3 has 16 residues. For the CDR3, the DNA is TGTGCCACCAGCAGAGGTTGGTCAGGGGCCAATCAGCCCCAGCATTTT. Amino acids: CATSRGWSGANQPQHF.

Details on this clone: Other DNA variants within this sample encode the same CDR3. The CDR3 DNA reads TGCAGTGCTAGAGGGACCGGGATAGCTTTCTTT. This encodes CSARGTGIAFF. The chain carries TRBV20-1 and TRBJ1-1; D remains ambiguous. Deletions cut 1 base from V and 10 bases from J, with 10 bases between. Germline values: CDR1 DFQATT, CDR2 SNEGSKA (reference sequence). CDR3 length: 11 amino acids.

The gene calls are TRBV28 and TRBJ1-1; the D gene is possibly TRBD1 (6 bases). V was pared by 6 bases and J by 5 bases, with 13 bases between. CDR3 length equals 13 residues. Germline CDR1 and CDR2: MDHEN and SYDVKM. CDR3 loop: CASSPRGRTEAFF. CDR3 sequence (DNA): TGTGCCAGCAGCCCCAGGGGAAGGACTGAAGCTTTCTTT.

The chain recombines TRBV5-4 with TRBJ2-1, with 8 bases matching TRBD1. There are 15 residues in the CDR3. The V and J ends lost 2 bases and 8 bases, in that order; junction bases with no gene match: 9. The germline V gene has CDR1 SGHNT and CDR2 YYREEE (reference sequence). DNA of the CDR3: TGTGCCAGCAGCTTTAGGACAGGGTATGGGGATGAGCAGTTCTTC. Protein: CASSFRTGYGDEQFF.

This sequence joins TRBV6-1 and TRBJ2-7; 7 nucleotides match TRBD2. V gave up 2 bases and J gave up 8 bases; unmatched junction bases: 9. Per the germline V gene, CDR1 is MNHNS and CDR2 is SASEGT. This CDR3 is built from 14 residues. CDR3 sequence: CASSESGNADKQYF. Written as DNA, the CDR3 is TGTGCCAGCAGTGAAAGCGGGAACGCGGACAAGCAGTACTTC.

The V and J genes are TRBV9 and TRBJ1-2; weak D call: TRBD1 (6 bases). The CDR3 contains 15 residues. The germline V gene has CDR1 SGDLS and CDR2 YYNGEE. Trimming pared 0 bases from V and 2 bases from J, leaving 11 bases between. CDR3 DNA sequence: TGTGCCAGCAGCGTAGACGGGACACCAAACTATGGCTACACCTTC. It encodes CASSVDGTPNYGYTF.

CDR3 region: CASSYQSAGRNEKLFF. CDR3 nucleotide sequence: TGTGCCAGCAGTTACCAGAGCGCGGGAAGGAATGAAAAACTGTTTTTT. The rearrangement uses TRBV6-5 and TRBJ1-4; D gene uncertain. Trimming took 2 bases from V and 5 from J, leaving 15 bases between them. CDR1 and CDR2 from the germline V gene are MNHEY and SVGAGI. This CDR3 is 16 amino acids long.

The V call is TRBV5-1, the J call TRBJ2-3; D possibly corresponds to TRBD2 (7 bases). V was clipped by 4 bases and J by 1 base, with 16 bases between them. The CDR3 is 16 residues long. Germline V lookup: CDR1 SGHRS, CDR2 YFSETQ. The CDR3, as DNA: TGCGCCAGCAGCCTACCGGGCGGGGGCGGCACAGATACGCAGTATTTT. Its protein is CASSLPGGGGTDTQYF.

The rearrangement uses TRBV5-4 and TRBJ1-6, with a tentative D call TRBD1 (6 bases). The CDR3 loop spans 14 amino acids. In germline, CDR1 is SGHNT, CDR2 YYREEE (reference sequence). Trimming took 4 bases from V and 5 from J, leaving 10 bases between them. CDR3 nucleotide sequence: TGTGCCAGCAGCCTTAACAGGGATAATTCACCCCTCCACTTT. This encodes CASSLNRDNSPLHF.

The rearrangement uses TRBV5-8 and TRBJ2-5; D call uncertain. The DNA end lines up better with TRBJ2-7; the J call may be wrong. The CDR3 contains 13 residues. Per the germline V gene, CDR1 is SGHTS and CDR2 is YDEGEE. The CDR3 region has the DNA TGTGCCAGCAGCCCGTACTTCTCCTACGAGCAGTACTTC. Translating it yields CASSPYFSYEQYF.

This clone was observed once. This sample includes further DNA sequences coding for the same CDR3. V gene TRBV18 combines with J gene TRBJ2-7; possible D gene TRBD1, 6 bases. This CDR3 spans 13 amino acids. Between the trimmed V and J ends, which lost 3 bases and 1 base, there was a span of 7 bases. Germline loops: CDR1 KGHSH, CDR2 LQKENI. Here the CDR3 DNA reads TGTGCCAGCTCACCGGGACAATCCTACGAGCAGTACTTC. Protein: CASSPGQSYEQYF.

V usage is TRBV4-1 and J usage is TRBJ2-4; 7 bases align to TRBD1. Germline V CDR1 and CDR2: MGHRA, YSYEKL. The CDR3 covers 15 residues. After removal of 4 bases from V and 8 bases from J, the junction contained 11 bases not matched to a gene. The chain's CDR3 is CASSPSPQGLHIQYF. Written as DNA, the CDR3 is TGCGCCAGCAGCCCCAGCCCACAGGGGTTACACATTCAGTACTTC.

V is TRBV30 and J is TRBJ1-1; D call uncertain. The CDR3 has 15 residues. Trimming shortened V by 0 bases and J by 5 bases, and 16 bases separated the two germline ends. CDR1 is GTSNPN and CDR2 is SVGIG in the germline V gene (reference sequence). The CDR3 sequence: CAWSVSTALVTEAFF. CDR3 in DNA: TGTGCCTGGAGTGTAAGTACAGCCCTCGTGACTGAAGCTTTCTTT.

DNA for the CDR3: TGTGCCAGCAGCAGGGGTGACTCTAGCGGGAGTTTCACAGATACGCAGTATTTT. This encodes CASSRGDSSGSFTDTQYF. The chain employs TRBV7-6 and TRBJ2-3; TRBD2 agrees at 10 bases. Per germline, CDR1 SGHVS and CDR2 FNYEAQ. This CDR3 has 18 residues. V lost 5 bases and J lost 2; bases outside the gene matches: 13.

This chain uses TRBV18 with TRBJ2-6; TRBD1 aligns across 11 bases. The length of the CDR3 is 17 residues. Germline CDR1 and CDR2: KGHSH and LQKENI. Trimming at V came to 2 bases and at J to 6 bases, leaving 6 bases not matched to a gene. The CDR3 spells CASSPWTGGLLANVLTF. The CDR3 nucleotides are TGTGCCAGCTCACCATGGACAGGGGGCCTTTTGGCCAACGTCCTGACTTTC.